Below, 31 T cell receptor beta chains from the same sample are listed, as sequenced in a study of cytomegalovirus exposure and HLA in healthy donors (dated by TCRdb to 2016 to 2017). The method behind the library was the immunoSEQ multiplex PCR assay. A mixture of 60 forward primers for TCR Vbeta segments and 13 reverse primers for TCR Jbeta segments was used in the multiplex PCR. The clones in this table, taken by TCRdb from immuneACCESS, are in-frame only. Not every clone is retained; where verified, under half of the shortfall comes from an unresolved V gene, and the cause of the rest is unknown. This sample holds under 200,000 clones; approximately 80% were observed only once. Clones ranked in the top ten supply about 2.5% of the sample. The sample was PBMCs. All receptors derive from a woman in her 50s in good health and CMV-seronegative.

The CDR3 DNA is TGTGCCAGCAGCCGACAGGCGGTTAGGTTCTTC. It translates to CASSRQAVRFF. The chain employs TRBV28 and TRBJ2-1; D may be TRBD1 (6 bases). The germline gives CDR1 MDHEN, CDR2 SYDVKM. Trimming took 6 bases from V and 15 from J, leaving 15 bases between them. The CDR3 totals 11 residues.

J is TRBJ1-2 and V is TRBV7-2; a weak D match, TRBD1 (6 bases). Trimming cost V 5 bases and J 4 bases, with 17 bases left between them. The germline V gene encodes CDR1 SGHTA and CDR2 FQGNSA. The CDR3 has 15 residues. CDR3 in amino acids: CASSPEGQIIYGYTF. CDR3 in DNA: TGTGCCAGCAGCCCAGAAGGACAGATCATCTATGGCTACACCTTC.

The genes are TRBV6-1 and TRBJ2-1; TRBD1 agrees at 7 bases. The CDR3 covers 13 residues. V dropped 6 bases and J dropped 5; count of bases not matched to a gene: 4. Per the germline V gene, CDR1 is MNHNS and CDR2 is SASEGT. Here the CDR3 DNA reads TGTGCCAGCAGACAGGGGCGAAACAATGAGCAGTTCTTC. Amino acid sequence: CASRQGRNNEQFF.

CDR3 coding DNA: TGTGCCAGCAGTACCACCGGGACAGGGCATAATTCACCCCTCCACTTT. This gives the protein CASSTTGTGHNSPLHF. The chain has TRBV28 and TRBJ1-6; 9 nucleotides match TRBD1. Trimming removed 5 bases from V and 5 bases from J; junction bases left unmatched: 7. The CDR3 length is 16 residues. Germline values: CDR1 MDHEN, CDR2 SYDVKM.

The V call is TRBV6-1, the J call TRBJ1-5; D is uncertain. The germline V and J ends were trimmed by 5 bases and 9 bases, with 14 bases remaining between them. The length of the CDR3 is 13 residues. CDR1 MNHNS and CDR2 SASEGT come from the germline V gene. The DNA for the CDR3 is TGTGCCAGCAGTAGCGCAAGAGCCGCGCCCCAGCATTTT. It is translated as CASSSARAAPQHF.

This chain joins TRBV7-9 and TRBJ2-1; 7 nucleotides match TRBD2. V shed 9 bases and J 0 bases; nucleotides not matched to a gene: 2. This CDR3 comprises 13 residues. CDR1 is SEHNR, CDR2 FQNEAQ, per germline (reference sequence). DNA of the CDR3: TGTGCCAGTAAGCGGGACTCCTACAATGAGCAGTTCTTC. Translating gives CASKRDSYNEQFF.

This chain links TRBV11-2 with TRBJ1-2; D may be TRBD1 (5 bases). Trimming took off 4 bases at V and 1 base at J, with 16 bases between the two ends. This CDR3 region has 16 residues. CDR1 SGHAT and CDR2 FQNNGV come from the germline V gene. DNA of the CDR3: TGTGCCAGCAGCTCCTCTCCTCGTAGGGGTAACTATGGCTACACCTTC. This translates into CASSSSPRRGNYGYTF. The full variable domain, rest sourced from reference TRBV11-2 and TRBJ1-2, is EAGVAQSPRYKIIEKRQSVAFWCNPISGHATLYWYQQILGQGPKLLIQFQNNGVVDDSQLPKDRFSAERLKGVDSTLKIQPAKLEDSAVYLCASSSSPRRGNYGYTFGSGTRLTVV.

The chain recombines TRBV19 with TRBJ1-5; D is perhaps TRBD1 (5 bases). Trimming took off 4 bases at V and 5 bases at J, with 9 bases between the two ends. The germline V gene has CDR1 LNHDA and CDR2 SQIVND (reference sequence). There are 13 residues in the CDR3. The chain's CDR3 is CASSSDSYQPQHF. CDR3 bases: TGTGCCAGTAGTAGCGACAGCTATCAGCCCCAGCATTTT.

The V call is TRBV7-8, the J call TRBJ1-4; no reliable D call. There are 12 residues in the CDR3. Trimming shortened V by 5 bases and J by 4 bases, and 5 bases separated the two germline ends. Germline loops: CDR1 SGHVS, CDR2 FQNEAQ. CDR3 in amino acids: CASSLINEKLFF. CDR3 bases: TGTGCCAGCAGCCTAATTAATGAAAAACTGTTTTTT.

The chain couples TRBV19 to TRBJ2-6, with D maybe TRBD2 (5 bases). Germline V gives CDR1 LNHDA, CDR2 SQIVND (reference sequence). V lost 6 bases and J lost 3, with 15 bases in between. The CDR3 consists of 16 residues. The DNA for the CDR3 is TGTGCCAGTAGCGCTGATTCGGGGTATGGGGCCAACGTCCTGACTTTC. It yields the protein CASSADSGYGANVLTF.

V gene TRBV4-2 combines with J gene TRBJ2-1; 10 bases are shared with TRBD2. Trimming removed 0 bases from V and 6 bases from J; junction bases left unmatched: 8. Germline CDR1 and CDR2: LGHNA and YNFKEQ. The CDR3 has 17 residues. CDR3 protein: CASSQDHLAGEGNEQFF. The DNA of the CDR3 is TGTGCCAGCAGCCAAGATCATCTAGCGGGAGAGGGCAATGAGCAGTTCTTC.

The genes are TRBV28 and TRBJ2-4, with TRBD2 matching over 7 bases. The CDR3 is made up of 17 amino acids. The V gene end was trimmed by 1 base and the J gene end by 4 bases; junction bases not matched to a gene: 10. Looked up from germline, CDR1 is MDHEN and CDR2 is SYDVKM. The DNA of the CDR3 is TGTGCCAGCAGTTTATCGGGGGACGGGGGGAGGAAAAACATTCAGTACTTC. This translates into CASSLSGDGGRKNIQYF.

The chain carries TRBV4-1 and TRBJ2-3; D is uncertain. V lost 1 base, J lost 2 bases, and 13 bases lay in between. Germline V CDR1 and CDR2: MGHRA, YSYEKL. CDR3 length: 16 amino acids. CDR3 DNA: TGCGCCAGCAGCCAAGGCAGGCAAGCTTTCACAGATACGCAGTATTTT. It specifies CASSQGRQAFTDTQYF.

This clone was recorded only once. The chain is built from TRBV6-4 and TRBJ2-3; 9 nucleotides agree with TRBD2. The germline gives CDR1 MRHNA, CDR2 SNTAGT. This CDR3 contains 15 residues. The V and J ends lost 2 bases and 1 base, in that order; junction bases with no gene match: 1. The CDR3 DNA follows: TGTGCCAGCAGTGACAAGCGGGGGGGCACAGATACGCAGTATTTT. It yields the protein CASSDKRGGTDTQYF.

The V gene is TRBV7-2, the J gene TRBJ2-5; D gene uncertain. The V gene's germline CDR1 is SGHTA and CDR2 FQGNSA. The CDR3 is made up of 13 amino acids. V lost 6 bases to trimming and J lost 0 bases, with 8 bases between them. CDR3 DNA: TGTGCCAGCAGTCCCGTGTACCAAGAGACCCAGTACTTC. It translates to CASSPVYQETQYF.

The chain carries TRBV18 and TRBJ2-1; TRBD2 matches at 9 bases. Germline CDR1 KGHSH, CDR2 LQKENI. The CDR3 totals 11 residues. Unmatched junction bases numbered 2, after V lost 2 bases and J lost 15 bases. CDR3 region: CASSPGGRVFF. CDR3 sequence (DNA): TGTGCCAGCTCACCAGGCGGGAGGGTGTTCTTC.

The chain recombines TRBV2 with TRBJ2-5, with D tentatively TRBD2 (7 bases). Germline V CDR1 and CDR2: SNHLY, FYNNEI. This CDR3 is 12 amino acids long. Trimming shortened V by 8 bases and J by 5 bases, and 12 bases separated the two germline ends. CDR3: CASGKGGETQYF. DNA for the CDR3: TGTGCCAGCGGAAAGGGGGGGGAGACCCAGTACTTC.

V is TRBV7-8 and J is TRBJ1-4; 12 nucleotides match TRBD1. This CDR3 comprises 15 residues. After removal of 1 base from V and 8 bases from J, the junction contained 2 bases not matched to a gene. In germline, CDR1 is SGHVS, CDR2 FQNEAQ. CDR3 bases: TGTGCCAGCAGCTTAGTAGGGACAGGGGGCGAAAAACTGTTTTTT. This translates into CASSLVGTGGEKLFF.

The chain is built from TRBV7-2 and TRBJ2-5; TRBD2 matches at 7 bases. The closer fit of TRBJ2-7 to the DNA end suggests the J call may be wrong. Per the germline V gene, CDR1 is SGHTA and CDR2 is FQGNSA. CDR3 length: 15 amino acids. This chain's CDR3 is CASSPMTAGIYEQYF. The CDR3, as DNA: TGTGCCAGCAGCCCGATGACAGCGGGAATCTACGAGCAGTACTTC.

This chain joins TRBV10-3 and TRBJ2-5, with 13 bases identical to TRBD2. Trimming removed 3 bases from V and 11 bases from J; junction bases left unmatched: 12. Germline loops: CDR1 ENHRY, CDR2 SYGVKD. CDR3 length equals 16 residues. The CDR3: CAISDTGLAGRWEQYF. The DNA of the CDR3 is TGTGCCATCAGTGATACGGGACTAGCGGGACGTTGGGAGCAGTACTTC.

The chain uses TRBV7-9 and TRBJ2-3; no reliable D call. This CDR3 comprises 13 residues. CDR1 SEHNR and CDR2 FQNEAQ come from the germline V gene (reference sequence). V shed 5 bases and J shed 3 bases, with 9 bases lying between them. CDR3 in DNA: TGTGCCAGCAGCCCCCCACTGACAGATACGCAGTATTTT. Its translation is CASSPPLTDTQYF.

This clone was seen a few times. The gene calls are TRBV6-6 and TRBJ1-1; TRBD1 aligns across 7 bases. J lost 4 bases, V lost 2 bases, and 7 bases had no gene match. CDR1 MNHNY and CDR2 SVGAGI come from the germline V gene (reference sequence). This CDR3 spans 15 amino acids. The CDR3 DNA reads as TGTGCCAGCAGTTACAGTAGGCAGGGGGGCACTGAAGCTTTCTTT. Encoded protein: CASSYSRQGGTEAFF.

This chain connects TRBV30 to TRBJ1-6; D is possibly TRBD1 (5 bases). CDR1 and CDR2 (germline): GTSNPN, SVGIG (reference sequence). Trimming shortened V by 5 bases and J by 10 bases, and 18 bases separated the two germline ends. The CDR3 is made up of 14 amino acids. In DNA, the CDR3 is TGTGCCTGGGGGCCTGGGGGGTCGGTCTCACCCCTCCACTTT. Residues: CAWGPGGSVSPLHF.

The DNA of the CDR3 is TGTGCCAGCAGAGGCAGAGGGATAGTCCAAGAGACCCAGTACTTC. The encoded protein is CASRGRGIVQETQYF. The rearrangement joins TRBV2 to TRBJ2-5; the D gene is possibly TRBD2 (5 bases). This CDR3 comprises 15 residues. Trimming took off 6 bases at V and 1 base at J, with 15 bases between the two ends. CDR1 is SNHLY and CDR2 is FYNNEI in the germline V gene. Full variable domain (rest looked up from reference TRBV2 and TRBJ2-5): EPEVTQTPSHQVTQMGQEVILRCVPISNHLYFYWYRQILGQKVEFLVSFYNNEISEKSEIFDDQFSVERPDGSNFTLKIRSTKLEDSAMYFCASRGRGIVQETQYFGPGTRLLVL.

A few counts support this clone. This chain links TRBV28 with TRBJ2-7; 9 bases line up with TRBD1. The trim removed 5 bases at V and 1 base at J, leaving 3 bases unmatched. The CDR3 length is 14 residues. Germline assignment: CDR1 MDHEN and CDR2 SYDVKM. The CDR3 is CASSKTGGSYEQYF. Written as DNA, the CDR3 is TGTGCCAGCAGTAAGACAGGGGGGTCCTACGAGCAGTACTTC.

The chain uses TRBV21-1 and TRBJ1-1. TRBV21-1 is a known pseudogene. The CDR3 contains 15 residues. CDR3 region: CASSSPRGRNTEAFF. The DNA for the CDR3 is TGTGCCAGCAGCTCACCCCGGGGGAGGAACACTGAAGCTTTCTTT.

The genes are TRBV28 and TRBJ1-3; no clear D gene. Germline V gives CDR1 MDHEN, CDR2 SYDVKM. Trimming removed 2 bases from V and 3 bases from J, with 8 bases in between. The CDR3 totals 14 residues. For the CDR3, the DNA is TGTGCCAGCAGTTTAAGCGGTTTTGGAAACACCATATATTTT. This encodes CASSLSGFGNTIYF.

The CDR3 loop reads CASSQKGVSGELFF. The CDR3 bases are TGTGCCAGCAGCCAAAAAGGAGTGAGCGGGGAGCTGTTTTTT. The chain is built from TRBV14 and TRBJ2-2; D ambiguous. Between the trimmed V and J ends, which lost 2 bases and 7 bases, there was a span of 11 bases. CDR1 and CDR2 from the germline V gene are SGHDN and FVKESK. This CDR3 contains 14 residues.

The J gene is TRBJ1-1, the V gene TRBV28; D ambiguous. Trimming removed 4 bases from V and 1 base from J, with 4 bases in between. The CDR3 has 12 residues. Germline V gene sequence: CDR1 MDHEN, CDR2 SYDVKM. In nucleotides, the CDR3 is TGTGCCAGCAGTTCTACGAACACTGAAGCTTTCTTT. It encodes CASSSTNTEAFF.

The chain recombines TRBV5-1 with TRBJ1-4; D is undetermined. The ends were cut back, 0 bases at V and 0 bases at J, with 6 bases in the middle. This CDR3 is built from 15 residues. The germline gives CDR1 SGHRS, CDR2 YFSETQ. In DNA, the CDR3 is TGCGCCAGCAGCTTGGCCGGAGCAACTAATGAAAAACTGTTTTTT. The encoded protein is CASSLAGATNEKLFF.

The J gene is TRBJ1-1, the V gene TRBV11-2; weak D call: TRBD1 (6 bases). The germline V gene encodes CDR1 SGHAT and CDR2 FQNNGV. This CDR3 has 16 residues. The V gene lost 1 base and the J gene lost 5 bases, with 17 bases spanning the gap. The chain's CDR3 is CASSLGRGGKKTEAFF. In nucleotides, the CDR3 is TGTGCCAGCAGCTTAGGGCGAGGGGGTAAGAAGACTGAAGCTTTCTTT. Variable domain in full (rest from reference TRBV11-2 and TRBJ1-1): EAGVAQSPRYKIIEKRQSVAFWCNPISGHATLYWYQQILGQGPKLLIQFQNNGVVDDSQLPKDRFSAERLKGVDSTLKIQPAKLEDSAVYLCASSLGRGGKKTEAFFGQGTRLTVV.